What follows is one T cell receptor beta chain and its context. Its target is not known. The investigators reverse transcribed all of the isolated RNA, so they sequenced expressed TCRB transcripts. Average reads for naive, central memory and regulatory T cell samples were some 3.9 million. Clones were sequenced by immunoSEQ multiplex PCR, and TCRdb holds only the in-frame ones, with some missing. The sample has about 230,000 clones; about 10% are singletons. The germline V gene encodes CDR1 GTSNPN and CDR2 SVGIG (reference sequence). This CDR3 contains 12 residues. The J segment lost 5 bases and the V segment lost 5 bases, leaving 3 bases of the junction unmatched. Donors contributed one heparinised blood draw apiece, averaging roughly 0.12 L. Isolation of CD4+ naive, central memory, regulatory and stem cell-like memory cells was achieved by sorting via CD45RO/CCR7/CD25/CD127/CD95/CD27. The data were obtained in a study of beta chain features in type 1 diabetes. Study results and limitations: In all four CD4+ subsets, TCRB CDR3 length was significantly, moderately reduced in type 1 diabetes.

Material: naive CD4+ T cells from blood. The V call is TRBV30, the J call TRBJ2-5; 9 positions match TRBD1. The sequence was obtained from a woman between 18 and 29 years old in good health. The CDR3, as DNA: TGTGCCTGGGGGACAGGGCGCGAGACCCAGTACTTC. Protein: CAWGTGRETQYF.